The clone carrying this T cell receptor beta chain has only a few counts. This same CDR3 is encoded by further DNA sequences in the sample. This sample was included in a study of blood T cell repertoires in COVID-19. The germline gives CDR1 KGHSH, CDR2 LQKENI. This CDR3 contains 13 residues. V lost 3 bases to trimming and J lost 5 bases; unmatched junction nucleotides: 1. Repertoires were generated with immunoSEQ multiplex PCR, while TCRdb's copy carries only in-frame clones and drops some. The top ten clones hold around 3.7% of a sample with roughly 120,000 clones, about 92% of them seen once. The sequenced material came from peripheral blood. The source is a man aged 45-65 years with active COVID-19. The chain has TRBV18 and TRBJ2-1, with 7 nucleotides matching TRBD2. The CDR3 loop is CASSPGRDNEQFF. For the CDR3, the DNA is TGTGCCAGCTCACCGGGGAGGGACAATGAGCAGTTCTTC.